This T cell receptor beta chain was recorded in a study of cytomegalovirus exposure and HLA in healthy donors. This clone was seen a single time. The target antigen is unknown. Germline CDR1 reads ENHRY; CDR2 reads SYGVKD. V was shortened by 11 bases and J by 7 bases, with 20 bases between the two germline ends. The CDR3 runs to 13 residues. Whole-study results and caveats: The authors assumed roughly uniform sequencing depth across donors for presence/absence analyses. Immune exposure data for these donors was limited to CMV serostatus.

In the PCR, 60 Vbeta and 13 Jbeta primers were used. TCRdb's copy holds only in-frame clones and misses some; the assay was immunoSEQ multiplex PCR. This table holds about 97,000 clones, approximately 77% found once. Sequencing was carried out using PBMCs. This chain uses TRBV10-3 with TRBJ1-2, with D possibly matching TRBD1 (5 bases). This sequence originates from a male donor in good health and CMV-seropositive. The CDR3: CAAEQERSRGYTF. The CDR3 DNA follows: TGTGCCGCCGAACAGGAGAGGAGTCGTGGCTACACCTTC.